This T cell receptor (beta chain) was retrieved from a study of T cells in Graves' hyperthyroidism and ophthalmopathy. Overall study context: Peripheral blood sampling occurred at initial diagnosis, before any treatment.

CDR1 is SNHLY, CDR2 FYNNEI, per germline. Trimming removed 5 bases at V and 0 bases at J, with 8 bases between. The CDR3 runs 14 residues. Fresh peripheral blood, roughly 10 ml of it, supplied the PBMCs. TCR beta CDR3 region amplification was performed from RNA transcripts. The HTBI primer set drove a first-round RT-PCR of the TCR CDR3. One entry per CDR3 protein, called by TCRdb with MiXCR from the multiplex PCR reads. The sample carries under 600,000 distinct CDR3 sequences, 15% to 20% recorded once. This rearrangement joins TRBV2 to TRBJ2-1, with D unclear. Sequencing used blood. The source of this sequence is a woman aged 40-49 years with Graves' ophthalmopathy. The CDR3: CASSSFPSYNEQFF. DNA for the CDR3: TGTGCCAGCAGTAGCTTCCCCTCCTACAATGAGCAGTTCTTC. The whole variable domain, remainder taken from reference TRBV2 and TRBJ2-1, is EPEVTQTPSHQVTQMGQEVILRCVPISNHLYFYWYRQILGQKVEFLVSFYNNEISEKSEIFDDQFSVERPDGSNFTLKIRSTKLEDSAMYFCASSSFPSYNEQFFGPGTRLTVL.